This TCR beta chain came from a study of T cells in localized non-small cell lung cancer. Study-wide points: For the top 100 tumor clones, a median about 50 also appeared in adjacent lung. Multi-region tumor sequencing was not done, so intratumor heterogeneity could not be excluded. An association was observed between higher blood T cell density and longer overall survival. Tumor showed lower T cell clonality than uninvolved adjacent lung, where it was highest.

Germline CDR1 reads MDHEN; CDR2 reads SYDVKM. Deletions cut 11 bases from V and 3 bases from J, with 17 bases between. The CDR3 is 14 residues long. Only in-frame clones appear in the TCRdb table, and some are missing; sequencing was by immunoSEQ multiplex PCR. The table includes about 45,000 clones, 90% to 95% detected once. As to this clone: Its antigen remains unidentified.

The receptor comes from a woman aged 35 to 70 with stage II lung adenocarcinoma. The sequencing used PBMCs, collected before any cancer treatment. This sequence joins TRBV28 and TRBJ2-1; D is perhaps TRBD1 (6 bases). CDR3 in amino acids: CAGAEQGDYNEQFF. The CDR3 region has the DNA TGTGCCGGAGCCGAACAGGGAGACTACAATGAGCAGTTCTTC.